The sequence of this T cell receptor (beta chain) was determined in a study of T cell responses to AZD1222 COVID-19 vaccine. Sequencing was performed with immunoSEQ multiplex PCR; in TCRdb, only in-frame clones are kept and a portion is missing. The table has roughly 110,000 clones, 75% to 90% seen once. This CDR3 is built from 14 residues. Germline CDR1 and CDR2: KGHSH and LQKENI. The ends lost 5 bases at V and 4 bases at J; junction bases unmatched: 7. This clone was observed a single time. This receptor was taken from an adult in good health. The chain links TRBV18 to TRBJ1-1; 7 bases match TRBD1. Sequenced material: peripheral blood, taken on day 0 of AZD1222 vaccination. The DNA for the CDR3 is TGTGCCAGCTCAGCAGGGGGGCATTCCACTGAAGCTTTCTTT. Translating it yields CASSAGGHSTEAFF.